This TCR beta chain is from a study of T cells in tumors after PD-1 blockade. Study overall: Excluded were patients with checkpoint blockade, immunosuppressants, or radiotherapy or other anti-cancer therapy within 4 weeks.

Trimming removed 0 bases from V and 7 bases from J; junction bases left unmatched: 8. CDR3 size: 15 residues. The germline V gene has CDR1 MNHEY and CDR2 SVGAGI. Genomic DNA template from tumor biopsies or peripheral blood, roughly 616 ng to 6,004 ng input. The repertoire was sequenced with immunoSEQ multiplex PCR; TCRdb's copy has only in-frame clones and lacks some. Of approximately 45,000 clones detected, 65% to 85% appear once; the ten largest clones hold about 9%. The chain joins TRBV6-5 to TRBJ2-5; 7 bases are a match to TRBD1. The sequencing used PBMCs, collected before anti-PD-1 therapy. The sequence was collected from a human donor with advanced basal cell or squamous cell carcinoma (not recorded which). CDR3 sequence: CASSYSTGAWGTQYF. The CDR3 DNA follows: TGTGCCAGCAGTTACTCTACAGGGGCCTGGGGGACCCAGTACTTC.